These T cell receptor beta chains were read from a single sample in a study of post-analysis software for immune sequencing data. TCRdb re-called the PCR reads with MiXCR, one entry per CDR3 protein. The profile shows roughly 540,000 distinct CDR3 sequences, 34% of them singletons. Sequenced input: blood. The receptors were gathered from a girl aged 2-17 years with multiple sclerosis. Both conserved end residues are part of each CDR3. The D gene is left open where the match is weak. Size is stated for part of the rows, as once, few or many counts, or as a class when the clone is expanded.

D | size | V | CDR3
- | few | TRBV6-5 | CASNRQPNSPLHF
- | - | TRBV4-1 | CASSQLPGWQCF
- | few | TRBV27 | CASTSQPGRLYNEQFF
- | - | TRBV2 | CASSAGHDTDTQYF
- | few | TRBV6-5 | CASRSTGLETQYF
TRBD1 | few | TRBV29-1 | CSVSAGGVGDTQYF
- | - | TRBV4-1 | CASSQEWGPDTGELFF
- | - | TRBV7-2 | CASSFDRPSRQETQYF
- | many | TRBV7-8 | CASRIQTGELFF
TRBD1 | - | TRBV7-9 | CASSFPLGQASYEQYF
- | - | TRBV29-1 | CSVGKGTSGANVLTF
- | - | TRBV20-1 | CSARDQEYQETQYF
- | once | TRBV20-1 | CSAILAGGYEKLFF
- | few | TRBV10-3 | CAISVRGSHQETQYF
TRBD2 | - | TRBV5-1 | CASSLTTSSDEQFF
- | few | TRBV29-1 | CSVEPSGGQDTQYF
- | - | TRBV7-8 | CASSRREPGGTDTQYF
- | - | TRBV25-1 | CASSAELNTEAFF
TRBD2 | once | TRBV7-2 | CASSLLAGGSACTDTQYF
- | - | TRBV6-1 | CASSEAPSETQYF
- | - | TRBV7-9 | CASSLVSLIRRANTEAFF
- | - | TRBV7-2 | CASSRKSEQFF
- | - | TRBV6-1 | CASSGWGSGSQQHNEQFF
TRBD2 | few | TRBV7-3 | CASSLSGGAKETQYF
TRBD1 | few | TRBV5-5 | CASSFSVLTGASGYTF
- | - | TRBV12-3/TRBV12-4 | CASTGRSSPLHF
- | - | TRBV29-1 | CSVDLRVQETQYF
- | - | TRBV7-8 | CTSSYREGRGNEQFF